The clone carrying this T cell receptor (beta chain) was detected once. Its antigen is undetermined. Isolation recovered at least 6.5 million PBMCs from every sample. This CDR3 has 15 residues. Germline V gene data show CDR1 as SGHRS and CDR2 as YFSETQ. V was shortened by 0 bases and J by 6 bases, with 12 bases between the two germline ends. This specimen belongs to a study of blood T cells in healthy people across ages. Findings and limits, study-wide: Diversity of TCR beta per million T cells declined in a roughly linear way with age. For the donors, CMV status was unknown and possibly confounded expanded clonotype changes.

Next came a second PCR, run for about 6 to 11 cycles, which used a sample-barcoded 5' primer along with a J-beta primer mix. Each CDR3 protein gets one entry after TCRdb re-called the 5' RACE reads with MiXCR. The sample has roughly 1,500,000 distinct CDR3 sequences; 40% to 50% are singletons. This rearrangement joins TRBV5-1 to TRBJ2-2; tentative D call: TRBD2 (6 bases). The TCR comes from a woman aged 18 to 35 in good health. Material for sequencing was blood. CDR3 protein: CASSLGDLGAGELFF. CDR3 nucleotide sequence: TGCGCCAGCAGCTTGGGGGACTTGGGCGCCGGGGAGCTGTTTTTT. The variable domain in full, with the rest retrieved from reference TRBV5-1 and TRBJ2-2, is KAGVTQTPRYLIKTRGQQVTLSCSPISGHRSVSWYQQTPGQGLQFLFEYFSETQRNKGNFPGRFSGRQFSNSRSEMNVSTLELGDSALYLCASSLGDLGAGELFFGEGSRLTVL.